The present entry profiles one T cell receptor beta chain with its context. This sample is drawn from a study of regulatory T cells in long-lasting Graves disease. The wider study: A definition of persistent Graves' disease required over 5 years of antithyroid drugs plus positive TSH receptor antibodies.

Time point here: persistent/refractory GD, antithyroid drugs over 5 years with positive TRAb. With RNA extracted from PBMCs as input, the TCR library was made. Patients met American Thyroid Association criteria for Graves' disease. The CDR3 is 15 amino acids. Trimming took off 5 bases at V and 2 bases at J, with 15 bases between the two ends. Arm-PCR of CDR3 regions with iRepertoire HTBI primers generated TCR beta libraries. In the original processing: Segment identification across samples yielded 62 TRBV and 13 to 15 TRBJ segments. TCRdb processed the multiplex PCR reads anew with MiXCR; each CDR3 protein has one entry. The V and J calls and clone size are TCRdb's, not the authors'. The table has roughly 400,000 distinct CDR3 sequences, around 21% seen once.

Sequenced here: peripheral blood mononuclear cells (PBMCs), sampled when the disease was refractory, from a patient treated with antithyroid drugs. The receptor was derived from a female donor with Graves disease. The chain uses TRBV12-3 or TRBV12-4 and TRBJ1-2; tentatively, D is TRBD1 (6 bases). CDR3 in amino acids: CASSLTAGTNYGYTF. The CDR3 DNA reads as TGTGCCAGCAGTCTCACCGCCGGGACAAACTATGGCTACACCTTC.